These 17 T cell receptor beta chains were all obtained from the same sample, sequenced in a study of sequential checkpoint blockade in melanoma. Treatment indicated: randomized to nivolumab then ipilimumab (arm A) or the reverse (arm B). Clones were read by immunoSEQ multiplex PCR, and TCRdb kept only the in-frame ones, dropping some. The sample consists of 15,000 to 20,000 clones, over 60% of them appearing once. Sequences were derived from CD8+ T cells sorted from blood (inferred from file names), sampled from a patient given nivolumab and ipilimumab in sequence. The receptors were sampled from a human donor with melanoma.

The CDR3 sequence: CAITLMAGGEQYF. The CDR3 bases are TGTGCCATCACACTGATGGCGGGCGGGGAGCAGTACTTC. V is TRBV7-9 and J is TRBJ2-7, with D possibly TRBD2 on 5 matching bases. The CDR3 consists of 13 residues. V lost 10 bases and J 7 bases, leaving 20 bases between the germline ends. The germline V gene has CDR1 SEHNR and CDR2 FQNEAQ (reference sequence).

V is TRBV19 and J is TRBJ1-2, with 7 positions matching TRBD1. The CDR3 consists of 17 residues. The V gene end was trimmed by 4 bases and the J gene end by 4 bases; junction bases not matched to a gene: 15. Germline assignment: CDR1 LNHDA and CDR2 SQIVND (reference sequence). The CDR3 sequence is CASSNRTGNTYGYGYTF. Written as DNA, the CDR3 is TGTGCCAGTAGTAACCGGACAGGAAACACATACGGCTATGGCTACACCTTC.

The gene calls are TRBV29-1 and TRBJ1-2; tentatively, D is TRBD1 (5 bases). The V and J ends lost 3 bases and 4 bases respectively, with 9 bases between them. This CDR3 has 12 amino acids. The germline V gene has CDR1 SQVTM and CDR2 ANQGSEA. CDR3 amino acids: CSVDGGGYGYTF. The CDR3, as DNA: TGCAGCGTTGACGGGGGGGGCTATGGCTACACCTTC. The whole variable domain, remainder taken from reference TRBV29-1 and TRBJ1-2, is SAVISQKPSRDICQRGTSLTIQCQVDSQVTMMFWYRQQPGQSLTLIATANQGSEATYESGFVIDKFPISRPNLTFSTLTVSNMSPEDSSIYLCSVDGGGYGYTFGSGTRLTVV.

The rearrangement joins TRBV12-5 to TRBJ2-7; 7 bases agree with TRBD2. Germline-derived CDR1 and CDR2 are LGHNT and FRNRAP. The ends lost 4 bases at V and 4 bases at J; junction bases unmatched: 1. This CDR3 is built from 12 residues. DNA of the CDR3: TGTGCTAGTGGTTGGGGGGGTTACGAGCAGTACTTC. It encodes CASGWGGYEQYF.

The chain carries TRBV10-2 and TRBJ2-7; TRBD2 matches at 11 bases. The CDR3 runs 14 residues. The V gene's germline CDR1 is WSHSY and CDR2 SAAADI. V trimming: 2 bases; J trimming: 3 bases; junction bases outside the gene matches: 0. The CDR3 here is CASSELAGGYEQYF. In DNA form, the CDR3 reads TGCGCCAGCAGTGAGCTAGCGGGAGGCTACGAGCAGTACTTC.

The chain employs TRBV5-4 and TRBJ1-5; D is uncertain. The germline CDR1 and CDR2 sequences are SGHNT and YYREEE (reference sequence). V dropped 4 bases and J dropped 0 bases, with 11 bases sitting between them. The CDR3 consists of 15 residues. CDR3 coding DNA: TGTGCCAGCAGCCCGCCACAGTCTAGCAATCAGCCCCAGCATTTT. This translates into CASSPPQSSNQPQHF.

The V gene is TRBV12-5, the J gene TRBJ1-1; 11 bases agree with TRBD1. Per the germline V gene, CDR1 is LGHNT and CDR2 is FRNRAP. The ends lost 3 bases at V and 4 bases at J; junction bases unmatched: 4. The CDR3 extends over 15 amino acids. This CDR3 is CASGLGQGASTEAFF. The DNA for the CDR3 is TGTGCTAGTGGTTTAGGACAGGGGGCAAGCACTGAAGCTTTCTTT.

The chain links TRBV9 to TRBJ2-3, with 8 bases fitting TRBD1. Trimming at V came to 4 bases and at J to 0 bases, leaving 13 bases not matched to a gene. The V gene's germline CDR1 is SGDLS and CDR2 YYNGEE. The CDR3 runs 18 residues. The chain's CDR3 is CASSPMGQVHSSTDTQYF. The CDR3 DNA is TGTGCCAGCAGCCCTATGGGACAGGTCCACTCTAGCACAGATACGCAGTATTTT.

The CDR3 DNA is TGTGCCAGCAGTGAAGGGGCTAGCCACAACCGCTACGAGCAGTACTTC. Translated, it gives CASSEGASHNRYEQYF. The V call is TRBV2, the J call TRBJ2-7, with a possible D match to TRBD2 (5 bases). In germline, CDR1 is SNHLY, CDR2 FYNNEI. The V and J ends lost 1 base and 3 bases respectively, with 16 bases between them. This CDR3 is 16 amino acids long.

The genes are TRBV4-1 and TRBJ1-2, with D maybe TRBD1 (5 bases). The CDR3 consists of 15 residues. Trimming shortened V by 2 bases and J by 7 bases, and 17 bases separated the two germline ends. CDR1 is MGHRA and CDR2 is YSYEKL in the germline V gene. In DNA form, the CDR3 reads TGCGCCAGCAGCCAAACAACCGGGACTGTGAGTGGCTACACCTTC. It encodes CASSQTTGTVSGYTF.

The CDR3, as DNA: TGTGCCAGCAGCTTCGCGGATATGGACACTGAAGCTTTCTTT. Its translation is CASSFADMDTEAFF. The rearrangement uses TRBV5-4 and TRBJ1-1; no reliable D call. V was trimmed by 2 bases and J by 3 bases, leaving 11 bases between them. Germline lookup yields CDR1 SGHNT and CDR2 YYREEE (reference sequence). CDR3 size: 14 residues.

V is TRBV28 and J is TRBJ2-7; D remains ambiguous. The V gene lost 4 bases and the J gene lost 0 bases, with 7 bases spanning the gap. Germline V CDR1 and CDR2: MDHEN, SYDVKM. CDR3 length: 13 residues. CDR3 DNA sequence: TGTGCCAGCAGTTCCTACCACTCCTACGAGCAGTACTTC. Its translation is CASSSYHSYEQYF.

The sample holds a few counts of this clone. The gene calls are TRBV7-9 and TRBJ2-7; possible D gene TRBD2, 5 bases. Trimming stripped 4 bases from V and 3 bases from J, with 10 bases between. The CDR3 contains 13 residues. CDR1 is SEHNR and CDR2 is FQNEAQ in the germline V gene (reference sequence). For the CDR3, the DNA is TGTGCCAGCAGCTCCCGGGGAAGCTACGAGCAGTACTTC. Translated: CASSSRGSYEQYF. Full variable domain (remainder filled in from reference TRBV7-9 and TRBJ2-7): DTGVSQNPRHKITKRGQNVTFRCDPISEHNRLYWYRQTLGQGPEFLTYFQNEAQLEKSRLLSDRFSAERPKGSFSTLEIQRTEQGDSAMYLCASSSRGSYEQYFGPGTRLTVT.

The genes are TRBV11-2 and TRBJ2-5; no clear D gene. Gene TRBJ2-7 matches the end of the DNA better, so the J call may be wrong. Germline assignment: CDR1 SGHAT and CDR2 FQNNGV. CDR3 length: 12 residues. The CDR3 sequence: CASSLPLGEQYF. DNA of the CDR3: TGTGCCAGCAGCCTCCCTTTGGGCGAGCAGTACTTC.

The CDR3 sequence: CASSQAGYNEQFF. In DNA, the CDR3 is TGCGCCAGCAGCCAAGCAGGGTACAATGAGCAGTTCTTC. This chain joins TRBV4-1 and TRBJ2-1, with D tentatively TRBD1 (5 bases). Germline lookup yields CDR1 MGHRA and CDR2 YSYEKL. V lost 1 base and J lost 4, with 5 bases in between. The CDR3 extends over 13 amino acids.

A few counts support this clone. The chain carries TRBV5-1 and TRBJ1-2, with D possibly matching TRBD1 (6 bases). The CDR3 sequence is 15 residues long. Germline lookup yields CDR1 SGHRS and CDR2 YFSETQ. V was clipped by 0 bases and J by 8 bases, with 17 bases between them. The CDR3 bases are TGCGCCAGCAGCTTGGCGACAGGAAAAGGAACGGGCTACACCTTC. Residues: CASSLATGKGTGYTF.

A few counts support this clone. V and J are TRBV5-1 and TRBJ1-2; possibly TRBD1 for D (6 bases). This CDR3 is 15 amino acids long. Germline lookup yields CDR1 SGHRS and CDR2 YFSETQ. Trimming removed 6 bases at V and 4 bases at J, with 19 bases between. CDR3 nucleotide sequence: TGCGCCAGCACCACACCGGGACACGGACCCTATGGCTACACCTTC. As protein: CASTTPGHGPYGYTF.